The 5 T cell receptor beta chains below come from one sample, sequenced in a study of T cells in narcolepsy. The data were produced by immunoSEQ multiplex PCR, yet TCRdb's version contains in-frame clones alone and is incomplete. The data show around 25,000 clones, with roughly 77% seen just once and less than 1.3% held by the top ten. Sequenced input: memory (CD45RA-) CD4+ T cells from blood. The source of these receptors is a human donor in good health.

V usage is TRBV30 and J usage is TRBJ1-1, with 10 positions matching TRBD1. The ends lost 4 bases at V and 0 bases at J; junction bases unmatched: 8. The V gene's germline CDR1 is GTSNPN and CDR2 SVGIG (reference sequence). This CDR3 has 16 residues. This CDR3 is CAWTRDRGLMNTEAFF. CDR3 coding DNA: TGTGCCTGGACCAGGGACAGGGGCCTTATGAACACTGAAGCTTTCTTT. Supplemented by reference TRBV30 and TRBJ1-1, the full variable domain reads SQTIHQWPATLVQPVGSPLSLECTVEGTSNPNLYWYRQAAGRGLQLLFYSVGIGQISSEVPQNLSASRPQDRQFILSSKKLLLSDSGFYLCAWTRDRGLMNTEAFFGQGTRLTVV.

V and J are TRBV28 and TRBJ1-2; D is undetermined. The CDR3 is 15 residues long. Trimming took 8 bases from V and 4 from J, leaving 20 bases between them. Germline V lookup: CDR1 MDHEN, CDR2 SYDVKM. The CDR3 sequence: CASFAFARISYGYTF. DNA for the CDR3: TGTGCCAGCTTCGCGTTTGCCCGCATCAGCTATGGCTACACCTTC.

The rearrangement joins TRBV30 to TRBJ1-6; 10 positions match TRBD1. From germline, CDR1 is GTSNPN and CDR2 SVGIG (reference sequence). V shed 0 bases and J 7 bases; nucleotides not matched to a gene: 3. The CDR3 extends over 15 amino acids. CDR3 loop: CAWSVTGQGNSPLHF. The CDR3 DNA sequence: TGTGCCTGGAGTGTAACGGGACAGGGGAATTCACCCCTCCACTTT.

CDR3 sequence reads: CASSQGPANTGELFF. CDR3 DNA: TGCGCCAGCAGCCAAGGGCCGGCGAACACCGGGGAGCTGTTTTTT. The V and J genes are TRBV4-3 and TRBJ2-2; no reliable D call. Germline-derived CDR1 and CDR2 are LGHNA and YSLEER. Trimming pared 1 base from V and 0 bases from J, leaving 6 bases between. The CDR3 is 15 residues long.

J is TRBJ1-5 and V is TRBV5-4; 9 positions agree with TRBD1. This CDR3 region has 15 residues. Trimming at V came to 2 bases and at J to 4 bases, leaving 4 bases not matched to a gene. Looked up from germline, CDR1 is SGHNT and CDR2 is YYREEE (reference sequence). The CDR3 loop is CASSFRTGANQPQHF. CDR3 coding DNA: TGTGCCAGCAGCTTCCGGACAGGGGCGAATCAGCCCCAGCATTTT.